The 21 T cell receptor beta chains reported below all come from one sample, sequenced in a study of blood T cell repertoires in COVID-19. TCRdb's copy holds only in-frame clones and misses some; the assay was immunoSEQ multiplex PCR. In the table there are 400,000 to 550,000 clones, approximately 90% of which are singletons. Sequenced sample: peripheral blood. The receptors derive from a woman younger than 45 with acute or convalescent COVID-19.

The V call is TRBV6-6, the J call TRBJ2-1; 8 bases map to TRBD1. This CDR3 spans 15 amino acids. The germline CDR1 and CDR2 sequences are MNHNY and SVGAGI (reference sequence). V was clipped by 5 bases and J by 4 bases; unmatched bases: 7. The CDR3 sequence is CASSTRDRRYNEQFF. The CDR3 DNA follows: TGTGCCAGCAGTACCCGGGACAGGAGGTACAATGAGCAGTTCTTC.

The V gene is TRBV12-5, the J gene TRBJ2-7; 10 positions agree with TRBD1. V lost 6 bases to trimming and J lost 3 bases; unmatched junction nucleotides: 11. Per germline, CDR1 LGHNT and CDR2 FRNRAP. The CDR3 covers 16 residues. The CDR3 sequence is CASGRTGQGSVYEQYF. The CDR3 DNA follows: TGTGCTAGTGGCCGAACGGGACAGGGGTCGGTCTACGAGCAGTACTTC. Variable domain in full (rest from reference TRBV12-5 and TRBJ2-7): DARVTQTPRHKVTEMGQEVTMRCQPILGHNTVFWYRQTMMQGLELLAYFRNRAPLDDSGMPKDRFSAEMPDATLATLKIQPSEPRDSAVYFCASGRTGQGSVYEQYFGPGTRLTVT.

V usage is TRBV27 and J usage is TRBJ2-2, with 7 nucleotides matching TRBD2. After removal of 4 bases from V and 2 bases from J, the junction contained 1 base not matched to a gene. CDR3 length equals 14 residues. Germline loops: CDR1 MNHEY, CDR2 SMNVEV (reference sequence). The CDR3 DNA reads TGTGCCAGCAGTTGGGGGGGTAACACCGGGGAGCTGTTTTTT. Translation gives CASSWGGNTGELFF.

This clone was observed a handful of times. The chain is built from TRBV11-2 and TRBJ2-7; 10 bases are a match to TRBD1. V lost 5 bases and J lost 7; bases outside the gene matches: 8. The germline gives CDR1 SGHAT, CDR2 FQNNGV. This CDR3 contains 14 residues. The DNA of the CDR3 is TGTGCCAGCAGCCGGGACAGGGGATCGGGGGAGCAGTACTTC. The encoded protein is CASSRDRGSGEQYF.

The gene calls are TRBV27 and TRBJ2-7, with no clear D. CDR1 is MNHEY and CDR2 is SMNVEV in the germline V gene (reference sequence). The CDR3 contains 12 residues. Trimming took 10 bases from V and 4 from J, leaving 14 bases between them. CDR3 region: CATRSPFYEQYF. The DNA for the CDR3 is TGTGCCACCCGGTCCCCTTTTTACGAGCAGTACTTC.

V usage is TRBV6-1 and J usage is TRBJ2-1; unclear D gene. Germline lookup yields CDR1 MNHNS and CDR2 SASEGT. Trimming removed 2 bases from V and 9 bases from J, with 5 bases in between. CDR3 length: 11 amino acids. CDR3 in DNA: TGTGCCAGCAGTGAACCAGGTGAGCAGTTCTTC. Protein: CASSEPGEQFF.

This sequence joins TRBV10-3 and TRBJ2-7; tentative D call: TRBD1 (6 bases). The CDR3 extends over 11 amino acids. The germline V gene has CDR1 ENHRY and CDR2 SYGVKD. V lost 10 bases to trimming and J lost 3 bases, with 10 bases between them. CDR3: CANIQGYEQYF. For the CDR3, the DNA is TGTGCCAACATACAGGGCTACGAGCAGTACTTC.

The chain joins TRBV4-1 to TRBJ1-4; 10 positions agree with TRBD1. The CDR3 loop spans 14 amino acids. Trimming cost V 5 bases and J 10 bases; bases outside gene matches: 7. Looked up from germline, CDR1 is MGHRA and CDR2 is YSYEKL. The DNA of the CDR3 is TGCGCCAGCAGCGAAGGGACAGGGGTGGGAAAACTGTTTTTT. The encoded protein is CASSEGTGVGKLFF.

The gene calls are TRBV7-2 and TRBJ2-1; 7 bases line up with TRBD2. Per germline, CDR1 SGHTA and CDR2 FQGNSA. This CDR3 has 15 residues. J gave up 12 bases and V 4 bases, and 15 bases lay outside the gene matches. CDR3 residues: CASSSSGVLGFGQFF. CDR3 coding DNA: TGTGCCAGCAGCTCAAGCGGGGTACTGGGGTTTGGGCAGTTCTTC.

Worth noting for this clone: Other nucleotide sequences from this sample produce the same CDR3. The chain has TRBV5-6 and TRBJ2-7; TRBD2 aligns across 7 bases. Germline V gives CDR1 SGHDT, CDR2 YYEEEE. V shed 2 bases and J 2 bases; nucleotides not matched to a gene: 1. The CDR3 runs 13 residues. CDR3 residues: CASSFGGTYEQYF. The CDR3 nucleotides read TGTGCCAGCAGCTTCGGGGGGACCTACGAGCAGTACTTC.

The rearrangement joins TRBV7-8 to TRBJ1-5, with 7 bases lining up with TRBD1. Germline lookup yields CDR1 SGHVS and CDR2 FQNEAQ. The V segment lost 4 bases and the J segment 4 bases; nucleotides outside the gene matches: 4. CDR3 length equals 14 residues. CDR3 nucleotides: TGTGCCAGCAGCTCTGGGACAGAGAATCAGCCCCAGCATTTT. This sequence encodes CASSSGTENQPQHF.

This chain joins TRBV6-5 and TRBJ2-2, with D maybe TRBD1 (5 bases). The length of the CDR3 is 13 residues. CDR1 and CDR2 (germline): MNHEY, SVGAGI. V gave up 6 bases and J gave up 8 bases, with 13 bases separating them. The CDR3 here is CASRRQSVGELFF. The DNA for the CDR3 is TGTGCCAGCAGGAGACAGTCTGTGGGGGAGCTGTTTTTT.

V is TRBV5-1 and J is TRBJ1-1; maybe TRBD1 (6 bases). The CDR3 sequence is 14 residues long. Trimming removed 2 bases from V and 1 base from J, with 9 bases in between. Germline V gives CDR1 SGHRS, CDR2 YFSETQ. The CDR3 DNA is TGCGCCAGCAGCTTCCAGGGGAGGAACACTGAAGCTTTCTTT. Its translation: CASSFQGRNTEAFF. The variable domain in full, completed from reference TRBV5-1 and TRBJ1-1, reads KAGVTQTPRYLIKTRGQQVTLSCSPISGHRSVSWYQQTPGQGLQFLFEYFSETQRNKGNFPGRFSGRQFSNSRSEMNVSTLELGDSALYLCASSFQGRNTEAFFGQGTRLTVV.

This clone was observed once. This chain links TRBV7-9 with TRBJ2-7, with TRBD2 as a possible D gene (6 bases). V dropped 1 base and J dropped 3 bases, with 10 bases sitting between them. Germline V CDR1 and CDR2: SEHNR, FQNEAQ (reference sequence). CDR3 length: 14 amino acids. CDR3 DNA sequence: TGTGCCAGCAGCTTAGTAGGAGGGATCTACGAGCAGTACTTC. Translating gives CASSLVGGIYEQYF.

CDR3: CSASLAGAHNEQFF. Here the CDR3 DNA reads TGCAGTGCTAGTCTAGCGGGGGCTCACAATGAGCAGTTCTTC. The chain carries TRBV20-1 and TRBJ2-1; TRBD2 matches 10 bases. Losses at the gene ends were 3 bases for V and 5 bases for J; bases not matched to a gene: 4. Germline values: CDR1 DFQATT, CDR2 SNEGSKA (reference sequence). The CDR3 length is 14 residues.

This clone was detected a few times. The chain carries TRBV7-6 and TRBJ2-7, with TRBD1 matching over 8 bases. Germline V CDR1 and CDR2: SGHVS, FNYEAQ. CDR3 length: 16 residues. V lost 1 base to trimming and J lost 5 bases; unmatched junction nucleotides: 10. The CDR3 protein is CASSLGTGYYSHEQYF. Here the CDR3 DNA reads TGTGCCAGCAGCTTAGGGACAGGGTATTATTCTCACGAGCAGTACTTC. The complete variable domain, with remaining parts taken from reference TRBV7-6 and TRBJ2-7, reads GAGVSQSPRYKVTKRGQDVALRCDPISGHVSLYWYRQALGQGPEFLTYFNYEAQQDKSGLPNDRFSAERPEGSISTLTIQRTEQRDSAMYRCASSLGTGYYSHEQYFGPGTRLTVT.

The rearrangement uses TRBV18 and TRBJ1-2; D is uncertain. V lost 4 bases to trimming and J lost 8 bases, with 20 bases between them. The CDR3 length is 15 residues. The germline V gene encodes CDR1 KGHSH and CDR2 LQKENI. The CDR3 loop reads CASSQSGGGVGGYTF. The CDR3 bases are TGTGCCAGCTCACAGTCCGGAGGCGGGGTGGGCGGCTACACCTTC.

The chain has TRBV5-1 and TRBJ1-3; TRBD1 matches at 8 bases. Trimming took 6 bases from V and 0 from J; bases not matched to a gene: 8. The germline gives CDR1 SGHRS, CDR2 YFSETQ. The CDR3 contains 16 residues. CDR3 region: CASTWGTGPSGNTIYF. The CDR3 nucleotides read TGCGCCAGCACTTGGGGGACAGGTCCCTCTGGAAACACCATATATTTT.

V usage is TRBV6-1 and J usage is TRBJ2-7; 7 nucleotides align to TRBD2. The CDR3 contains 15 residues. CDR1 and CDR2 from the germline V gene are MNHNS and SASEGT. V was clipped by 3 bases and J by 2 bases; unmatched bases: 7. The CDR3 DNA reads as TGTGCCAGCAGTGAGAGACGGGGACTAACCTACGAGCAGTACTTC. The encoded protein is CASSERRGLTYEQYF.

The chain joins TRBV14 to TRBJ1-5; 9 bases are a match to TRBD1. Germline-derived CDR1 and CDR2 are SGHDN and FVKESK. V trimming: 4 bases; J trimming: 1 base; junction bases outside the gene matches: 20. The CDR3 totals 21 residues. CDR3 loop: CASSPLKWTGVEIWSNQPQHF. CDR3 coding DNA: TGTGCCAGCAGCCCATTAAAATGGACAGGGGTCGAAATTTGGAGCAATCAGCCCCAGCATTTT. The full variable domain, in which reference TRBV14 and TRBJ1-5 provide the parts outside the CDR3, is EAGVTQFPSHSVIEKGQTVTLRCDPISGHDNLYWYRRVMGKEIKFLLHFVKESKQDESGMPNNRFLAERTGGTYSTLKVQPAELEDSGVYFCASSPLKWTGVEIWSNQPQHFGDGTRLSIL.

The chain joins TRBV5-1 to TRBJ1-1; 8 bases agree with TRBD1. With 0 bases clipped from V and 0 bases from J, the junction kept 7 bases outside the gene matches. Germline CDR1 and CDR2: SGHRS and YFSETQ. This CDR3 contains 17 residues. CDR3 sequence reads: CASSLVSRGLMNTEAFF. In DNA form, the CDR3 reads TGCGCCAGCAGCTTGGTATCCAGGGGGCTCATGAACACTGAAGCTTTCTTT.